This TCR beta chain comes out of a study of CD4 T cells in relation to SARS-CoV-2 and coronaviruses. Study information: PBMCs were cultured with antigen for roughly 11 days before TCR beta sequencing.

Some clones are missing from TCRdb's copy, which holds only in-frame ones; the method was immunoSEQ multiplex PCR. The table has fewer than 45,000 clones, approximately 84% seen once; the top ten hold 1% to 1.5%. Study conclusions and caveats: This crossreactivity analysis covered spike protein alone, no other viral proteins.

There are 15 residues in the CDR3. The V segment lost 4 bases and the J segment 6 bases; nucleotides outside the gene matches: 7. CDR1 MNHEY and CDR2 SVGAGI come from the germline V gene. Naive and memory CD4+ T cells were separated from cryopreserved PBMCs. In this sample, this clone turned up once. What it recognizes is unknown. Sequenced material: naive CD4+ T cells from PBMCs, cultured in vitro. As to subset: naive CD4+ T cells isolated by negative enrichment. The rearrangement joins TRBV6-5 to TRBJ2-1; TRBD2 matches at 9 bases. This TCR derives from an adult with COVID-19. In DNA, the CDR3 is TGTGCCAGCAGTTCCACCGGACTAGCGCCCAATGAGCAGTTCTTC. This encodes CASSSTGLAPNEQFF.